Presented here are 30 T cell receptor beta chains from one specimen sequenced in a study of blood T cell repertoires in COVID-19. Repertoires were generated with immunoSEQ multiplex PCR, while TCRdb's copy carries only in-frame clones and drops some. The sample holds 150,000 or so clones; approximately 90% are singletons and the top ten take about 15%. The material sequenced was peripheral blood. These receptors all come from a woman aged 40-49 years with acute or convalescent COVID-19.

The chain links TRBV20-1 to TRBJ2-4; unclear D gene. Looked up from germline, CDR1 is DFQATT and CDR2 is SNEGSKA (reference sequence). This CDR3 region has 11 residues. Deletions cut 7 bases from V and 6 bases from J, with 10 bases between. Here the CDR3 reads CSGEVGNIQYF. CDR3 DNA sequence: TGCAGTGGAGAGGTTGGAAACATTCAGTACTTC.

The J gene is TRBJ2-7, the V gene TRBV3-1 (or the pseudogene TRBV3-2); TRBD2 matches 10 bases. The germline V gene encodes CDR1 LGHDT and CDR2 YNNKEL (reference sequence). Trimming at V came to 5 bases and at J to 3 bases, leaving 7 bases not matched to a gene. This CDR3 region has 15 residues. CDR3 in DNA: TGTGCCAGCAGCGGGTTAGCGGGAGGAAACTACGAGCAGTACTTC. This translates into CASSGLAGGNYEQYF.

This chain joins TRBV28 and TRBJ1-5; 9 bases line up with TRBD1. The junction had 21 bases not matched to a gene; V was cut back by 6 bases and J by 6 bases. There are 19 residues in the CDR3. The germline V gene has CDR1 MDHEN and CDR2 SYDVKM. CDR3 loop: CASSKTLGTGLWRGQPQHF. CDR3 coding DNA: TGTGCCAGCAGCAAAACCCTCGGGACAGGGCTATGGCGCGGTCAGCCCCAGCATTTT.

This clone was seen once. The rearrangement uses TRBV7-9 and TRBJ2-5; TRBD1 matches at 8 bases. CDR1 SEHNR and CDR2 FQNEAQ come from the germline V gene (reference sequence). V shed 1 base and J 5 bases; nucleotides not matched to a gene: 3. The CDR3 runs 14 residues. CDR3 DNA sequence: TGTGCCAGCAGCTTAGGGACAGGGTACGAGACCCAGTACTTC. Its protein is CASSLGTGYETQYF.

This clone was detected once. The genes are TRBV7-9 and TRBJ1-1; TRBD1 is a possible D gene (5 bases). This CDR3 contains 14 residues. V lost 6 bases and J 1 base, leaving 12 bases between the germline ends. Per germline, CDR1 SEHNR and CDR2 FQNEAQ (reference sequence). The CDR3 coding sequence is TGTGCCAGCAGTTCGACAGCCGGGAACACTGAAGCTTTCTTT. Translating it yields CASSSTAGNTEAFF.

The chain recombines TRBV3-1 (or the pseudogene TRBV3-2) with TRBJ1-6; 9 bases line up with TRBD1. Germline CDR1 is LGHDT and CDR2 is YNNKEL (reference sequence). The CDR3 runs 14 residues. V lost 4 bases to trimming and J lost 9 bases; unmatched junction nucleotides: 4. CDR3 coding DNA: TGTGCCAGCAGCCCCGGGACAGGGACTTCACCCCTCCACTTT. Its translation: CASSPGTGTSPLHF.

The genes are TRBV21-1 and TRBJ2-3; the D call TRBD2 from the table was never checked on the DNA. TRBV21-1 is a pseudogene locus. The CDR3 spans 16 residues. CDR3 in amino acids: CANGRSRTFGTDTQYF. The CDR3 nucleotides are TGTGCCAATGGTAGGTCGAGAACTTTCGGGACAGATACGCAGTATTTT.

This chain uses TRBV12-3 or TRBV12-4 with TRBJ2-1; 9 bases fit TRBD2. The CDR3 spans 13 residues. The ends lost 4 bases at V and 5 bases at J; junction bases unmatched: 0. In DNA, the CDR3 is TGTGCCAGCAGTTCTAGCGGGAACAATGAGCAGTTCTTC. Residues: CASSSSGNNEQFF.

The chain couples TRBV6-1 to TRBJ2-5, with TRBD2 as a possible D gene (6 bases). Looked up from germline, CDR1 is MNHNS and CDR2 is SASEGT. Trimming took 3 bases from V and 2 from J, leaving 16 bases between them. This CDR3 has 16 residues. The CDR3, as DNA: TGTGCCAGCAGTGACGGGCGGAGGGGCCGACAAGAGACCCAGTACTTC. Its translation is CASSDGRRGRQETQYF.

CDR3 protein: CASSFGGSYGYTF. CDR3 nucleotides: TGTGCCAGCAGCTTCGGGGGGTCCTATGGCTACACCTTC. The rearrangement joins TRBV5-6 to TRBJ1-2, with a possible D match to TRBD1 (5 bases). The germline CDR1 and CDR2 sequences are SGHDT and YYEEEE. The CDR3 is 13 residues long. Trimming took off 2 bases at V and 4 bases at J, with 9 bases between the two ends.

This clone was recorded only once. The V and J genes are TRBV7-3 and TRBJ2-2; TRBD2 matches 10 bases. The ends lost 4 bases at V and 3 bases at J; junction bases unmatched: 2. This CDR3 has 15 amino acids. Germline CDR1 reads SGHTA; CDR2 reads FQGTGA. The CDR3 sequence is CASSSSGRDTGELFF. CDR3 sequence (DNA): TGTGCCAGCAGCTCGAGCGGGAGGGACACCGGGGAGCTGTTTTTT.

J is TRBJ2-1 and V is TRBV9; D is unclear. The CDR3 sequence is 11 residues long. The germline V gene has CDR1 SGDLS and CDR2 YYNGEE. Trimming shortened V by 3 bases and J by 10 bases, and 8 bases separated the two germline ends. CDR3 nucleotides: TGTGCCAGCAGCGCCCCCCCGGAGCAGTTCTTC. Amino acids: CASSAPPEQFF.

The V gene is TRBV9, the J gene TRBJ1-2; D unclear. CDR1 and CDR2 (germline): SGDLS, YYNGEE. The CDR3 runs 14 residues. V dropped 3 bases and J dropped 8 bases, with 17 bases sitting between them. CDR3 bases: TGTGCCAGCAGCGCGGACCCAGCGTCGGGGGGCTACACCTTC. Translating it yields CASSADPASGGYTF. Combining the CDR3 with reference TRBV9 and TRBJ1-2 gives the whole variable domain DSGVTQTPKHLITATGQRVTLRCSPRSGDLSVYWYQQSLDQGLQFLIQYYNGEERAKGNILERFSAQQFPDLHSELNLSSLELGDSALYFCASSADPASGGYTFGSGTRLTVV.

The J gene is TRBJ2-3, the V gene TRBV5-1; tentative D call: TRBD1 (6 bases). Germline V CDR1 and CDR2: SGHRS, YFSETQ. The V gene lost 4 bases and the J gene lost 6 bases, with 18 bases spanning the gap. The CDR3 sequence is 15 residues long. CDR3: CASSPEIGTPDTQYF. CDR3 DNA sequence: TGCGCCAGCAGCCCGGAGATAGGGACACCTGATACGCAGTATTTT. Using reference TRBV5-1 and TRBJ2-3 for the parts outside the CDR3, the full variable domain is KAGVTQTPRYLIKTRGQQVTLSCSPISGHRSVSWYQQTPGQGLQFLFEYFSETQRNKGNFPGRFSGRQFSNSRSEMNVSTLELGDSALYLCASSPEIGTPDTQYFGPGTRLTVL.

The chain uses TRBV19 and TRBJ1-1, with 8 bases matching TRBD1. The CDR3 loop spans 16 amino acids. The J segment lost 2 bases and the V segment lost 3 bases, leaving 8 bases of the junction unmatched. From germline, CDR1 is LNHDA and CDR2 SQIVND (reference sequence). The chain's CDR3 is CASSMTSGGVNTEAFF. Written as DNA, the CDR3 is TGTGCCAGTAGTATGACATCAGGGGGCGTCAACACTGAAGCTTTCTTT.

This clone appeared a single time. This chain links TRBV2 with TRBJ2-1; possible D gene TRBD2, 5 bases. Trimming took off 2 bases at V and 8 bases at J, with 7 bases between the two ends. This CDR3 spans 12 amino acids. Germline V gene sequence: CDR1 SNHLY, CDR2 FYNNEI. The CDR3: CASSELGDEQFF. The CDR3 DNA reads as TGTGCCAGCAGTGAACTCGGGGATGAGCAGTTCTTC.

This chain joins TRBV5-1 and TRBJ2-3; D unresolved. V lost 0 bases and J 6 bases, leaving 11 bases between the germline ends. Germline CDR1 SGHRS, CDR2 YFSETQ. The CDR3 covers 14 residues. The DNA of the CDR3 is TGCGCCAGCAGCTTGGCCCGACTTGGGGATACGCAGTATTTT. It is translated as CASSLARLGDTQYF.

The chain carries TRBV3-1 (or the pseudogene TRBV3-2) and TRBJ1-1; D unresolved. With 7 bases removed from V and 2 bases from J, the gap between germline ends came to 11 bases. There are 13 residues in the CDR3. Germline CDR1 reads LGHDT; CDR2 reads YNNKEL (reference sequence). The CDR3 DNA sequence: TGTGCCAGCACCGCGACGGGAAACACTGAAGCTTTCTTT. This sequence encodes CASTATGNTEAFF.

The V gene is TRBV5-1, the J gene TRBJ2-1; TRBD1 matches 9 bases. The germline V gene encodes CDR1 SGHRS and CDR2 YFSETQ. J lost 9 bases, V lost 4 bases, and 11 bases had no gene match. This CDR3 region has 15 residues. CDR3 region: CASSRSPGQGSEQFF. DNA of the CDR3: TGCGCCAGCAGCCGATCGCCGGGACAGGGAAGTGAGCAGTTCTTC. Full variable domain (outside the CDR3, taken from reference TRBV5-1 and TRBJ2-1): KAGVTQTPRYLIKTRGQQVTLSCSPISGHRSVSWYQQTPGQGLQFLFEYFSETQRNKGNFPGRFSGRQFSNSRSEMNVSTLELGDSALYLCASSRSPGQGSEQFFGPGTRLTVL.

With respect to this clone: Other nucleotide sequences from this sample produce the same CDR3. The chain links TRBV12-3 or TRBV12-4 to TRBJ2-7; D gene unclear. V shed 3 bases and J shed 3 bases, with 6 bases lying between them. CDR3 size: 12 residues. CDR3 protein: CASSFSGYEQYF. The CDR3 DNA sequence: TGTGCCAGCAGTTTTTCCGGCTACGAGCAGTACTTC.

The chain is built from TRBV6-2 or TRBV6-3 and TRBJ1-2; a weak D match, TRBD1 (5 bases). Trimming stripped 2 bases from V and 13 bases from J, with 17 bases between. Germline V gives CDR1 MNHEY, CDR2 SVGEGT. The CDR3 has 13 amino acids. The CDR3 loop reads CASSYLDILLPTF. For the CDR3, the DNA is TGTGCCAGCAGTTACCTGGACATACTCCTCCCCACCTTC.

The chain couples TRBV19 to TRBJ1-3, with D unresolved. The CDR3 covers 13 residues. V was clipped by 5 bases and J by 1 base, with 6 bases between them. Germline CDR1 reads LNHDA; CDR2 reads SQIVND (reference sequence). CDR3 DNA sequence: TGTGCCAGTAGTGGCTTTTCTGGAAACACCATATATTTT. Its protein is CASSGFSGNTIYF.

In this sample, this clone turned up a few times. The chain couples TRBV29-1 to TRBJ2-7; 10 bases are shared with TRBD1. Unmatched junction bases numbered 5, after V lost 3 bases and J lost 0 bases. CDR3 length: 15 residues. CDR1 and CDR2 (germline): SQVTM, ANQGSEA. CDR3 nucleotides: TGCAGCGTTGACCTGGGACAGGGGACCTCCTACGAGCAGTACTTC. This translates into CSVDLGQGTSYEQYF.

This chain uses TRBV2 with TRBJ2-5; TRBD1 is a possible D gene (6 bases). Germline lookup yields CDR1 SNHLY and CDR2 FYNNEI. CDR3 length equals 13 residues. The V gene lost 6 bases and the J gene lost 1 base, with 9 bases spanning the gap. CDR3 protein: CASRRQVQETQYF. For the CDR3, the DNA is TGTGCCAGCAGGCGACAGGTCCAAGAGACCCAGTACTTC.

This sequence joins TRBV24-1 and TRBJ2-5; the match to TRBD2 covers 13 bases. The CDR3 is 17 amino acids. Germline V lookup: CDR1 KGHDR, CDR2 SFDVKD. The junction had 3 bases not matched to a gene; V was cut back by 3 bases and J by 0 bases. CDR3 sequence reads: CATSDDTSGRDQETQYF. The CDR3 bases are TGTGCCACCAGTGATGACACTAGCGGGAGGGACCAAGAGACCCAGTACTTC.

This chain connects TRBV2 to TRBJ1-6; D is possibly TRBD1 (6 bases). CDR1 and CDR2 (germline): SNHLY, FYNNEI. The V gene lost 7 bases and the J gene lost 7 bases, with 14 bases spanning the gap. The length of the CDR3 is 14 residues. CDR3 sequence reads: CASTVGQGNSPLHF. CDR3 DNA sequence: TGTGCCAGCACTGTGGGTCAGGGGAATTCACCCCTCCACTTT.

This chain links TRBV5-8 with TRBJ1-2; tentative D call: TRBD1 (6 bases). The length of the CDR3 is 13 residues. Germline lookup yields CDR1 SGHTS and CDR2 YDEGEE. The V end was cut by 4 bases, the J end by 4 bases, with 11 bases between. CDR3 sequence (DNA): TGTGCCAGCAGCCGAGGACAGAGCTATGGCTACACCTTC. The encoded protein is CASSRGQSYGYTF.

The CDR3 DNA sequence: TGTGCCAGCAGTTTTGATATCAGGGGGACTGGGGCCAACGTCCTGACTTTC. Translating gives CASSFDIRGTGANVLTF. The genes are TRBV28 and TRBJ2-6; 7 bases are a match to TRBD1. Germline loops: CDR1 MDHEN, CDR2 SYDVKM. The CDR3 has 17 residues. V dropped 3 bases and J dropped 2; count of bases not matched to a gene: 7. Combining the CDR3 with reference TRBV28 and TRBJ2-6 gives the whole variable domain DVKVTQSSRYLVKRTGEKVFLECVQDMDHENMFWYRQDPGLGLRLIYFSYDVKMKEKGDIPEGYSVSREKKERFSLILESASTNQTSMYLCASSFDIRGTGANVLTFGAGSRLTVL.

This chain connects TRBV11-3 to TRBJ2-3, with TRBD2 as a possible D gene (6 bases). V lost 5 bases and J lost 2, with 8 bases in between. From germline, CDR1 is SGHNT and CDR2 YENEEA. CDR3 size: 13 residues. The CDR3 coding sequence is TGTGCCAGCAGCGGGGGGAACACAGATACGCAGTATTTT. Its translation: CASSGGNTDTQYF.

V gene TRBV10-3 combines with J gene TRBJ2-3; TRBD2 is a possible D gene (6 bases). Per the germline V gene, CDR1 is ENHRY and CDR2 is SYGVKD. This CDR3 is 14 amino acids long. V was shortened by 10 bases and J by 2 bases, with 16 bases between the two germline ends. The CDR3 reads CASQVASATDTQYF. CDR3 DNA sequence: TGTGCCAGCCAGGTCGCTAGCGCCACAGATACGCAGTATTTT.